These T cell receptor beta chains were read from a single sample in a study of blood T cell repertoires in COVID-19. Clones were sequenced by immunoSEQ multiplex PCR, and TCRdb holds only the in-frame ones, with some missing. Found here are a few hundred thousand clones, approximately 88% of them singletons; the top ten hold roughly 10%. Sample: peripheral blood. The receptors here all came from an older woman with COVID-19, enrolled during active disease. CDR3s include the opening cysteine and the closing phenylalanine or tryptophan. D genes are given only for firm matches. Only part of the rows carry a size: once, few, many, or a class if the clone is expanded.

cdr3_nt: TGCGCCAGCAGCTCTAGGGGAGGTGGCGGGGAGCTGTTTTTT; cdr3_aa: CASSSRGGGGELFF; clone_size: .; d_call: .; j_call: TRBJ2-2; v_call: TRBV5-1
cdr3_nt: TGTGCCAGCAGCGCTTCCGGGACAGGATATGGCTACACCTTC; cdr3_aa: CASSASGTGYGYTF; clone_size: few; d_call: TRBD1; j_call: TRBJ1-2; v_call: TRBV6-5
cdr3_nt: TGCGCCAGCAGCTTGGAAGGGGCGAATCAGCCCCAGCATTTT; cdr3_aa: CASSLEGANQPQHF; clone_size: .; d_call: .; j_call: TRBJ1-5; v_call: TRBV5-1
cdr3_nt: TGTGCCAGCAGCCAAGGAGCGGTGAACCTGGGTTCACCCCTCCACTTT; cdr3_aa: CASSQGAVNLGSPLHF; clone_size: .; d_call: .; j_call: TRBJ1-6; v_call: TRBV3-1/TRBV3-2
cdr3_nt: TGTGCCAGCTCCCAACTAGCGGGGGGGACGTCGGAGCAGTACTTC; cdr3_aa: CASSQLAGGTSEQYF; clone_size: .; d_call: TRBD2; j_call: TRBJ2-7; v_call: TRBV18
cdr3_nt: TGTGCCAGCAGCCAAGATTTCAGCGGGGCGAACACCGGGGAGCTGTTTTTT; cdr3_aa: CASSQDFSGANTGELFF; clone_size: .; d_call: TRBD2; j_call: TRBJ2-2; v_call: TRBV4-2
cdr3_nt: TGTGCCAGCAGCCAAGAGACAGACCCAAGGTATGGCTACACCTTC; cdr3_aa: CASSQETDPRYGYTF; clone_size: .; d_call: .; j_call: TRBJ1-2; v_call: TRBV4-2
cdr3_nt: TGTGCCTGGAGTGGCACAGGGGGCGCTTCTGGCTACACCTTC; cdr3_aa: CAWSGTGGASGYTF; clone_size: .; d_call: TRBD1; j_call: TRBJ1-2; v_call: TRBV30
cdr3_nt: TGTGCCACCAGTAAGGACAGGGGGGGTGAAAAACTGTTTTTT; cdr3_aa: CATSKDRGGEKLFF; clone_size: .; d_call: TRBD1; j_call: TRBJ1-4; v_call: TRBV15
cdr3_nt: TGTGCCAGCAGTTCCCCTCGGACAGGGGGTTTTTATCAGCCCCAGCATTTT; cdr3_aa: CASSSPRTGGFYQPQHF; clone_size: .; d_call: TRBD1; j_call: TRBJ1-5; v_call: TRBV6-2/TRBV6-3